This T cell receptor beta chain was identified in a study of blood T cell repertoires in COVID-19. The V gene's germline CDR1 is SGHDT and CDR2 YYEEEE. The CDR3 covers 14 residues. Trimming cost V 1 base and J 6 bases; bases outside gene matches: 5. This clone has a single count. Sequenced by immunoSEQ multiplex PCR; TCRdb stores in-frame clones only, minus some. The table has roughly 60,000 clones, 65% to 90% seen once. The receptor's source is a man in his forties with acute or convalescent COVID-19. J is TRBJ1-1 and V is TRBV5-6; 8 bases fit TRBD1. The source material was peripheral blood. The CDR3 protein is CASSLQGANAEAFF. CDR3 DNA sequence: TGTGCCAGCAGCTTGCAGGGGGCTAATGCTGAAGCTTTCTTT.